The 4 T cell receptor beta chains below were found in one sample sequenced in a study of regulatory T cells in long-lasting Graves disease. Library construction for TCR beta used iRepertoire HTBI primers and Arm-PCR of CDR3 regions. TCRdb reanalysed the multiplex PCR reads using MiXCR and keeps one entry per CDR3 protein. This repertoire shows hundreds of thousands of distinct CDR3 sequences, about 12% found once; its top ten account for almost 9%. The time point is: newly diagnosed GD, antithyroid drugs for less than 3 months. The TCR library was made from RNA that had been extracted from PBMCs in TRIzol. A further study also used this sample, focusing on T cells in Graves' hyperthyroidism and ophthalmopathy.

This specimen consisted of peripheral blood mononuclear cells (PBMCs), obtained at new diagnosis, from a patient treated with antithyroid drugs. The receptors come from a woman in her thirties with Graves disease.

This clonotype was detected only a few times. The rearrangement links TRBV7-9 to TRBJ2-7, with 8 bases aligning to TRBD1. Germline CDR1 and CDR2: SEHNR and FQNEAQ (reference sequence). The CDR3 is 12 amino acids. CDR3 DNA sequence: TGTGCAACCGGACAGGGTCCCCCCGAGCAGTACTTC. Its translation: CATGQGPPEQYF.

In this sample, this clonotype turned up many times. The chain carries TRBV7-3 and TRBJ2-1; D is uncertain. Germline assignment: CDR1 SGHTA and CDR2 FQGTGA. There are 15 residues in the CDR3. The V and J ends lost 2 bases and 0 bases respectively, with 8 bases between them. CDR3 protein: CASSLSPLSYNEQFF. In nucleotides, the CDR3 is TGTGCCAGCAGCTTATCTCCTCTCTCCTACAATGAGCAGTTCTTC. Complete variable domain (other parts from reference TRBV7-3 and TRBJ2-1): GAGVSQTPSNKVTEKGKYVELRCDPISGHTALYWYRQSLGQGPEFLIYFQGTGAADDSGLPNDRFFAVRPEGSVSTLKIQRTERGDSAVYLCASSLSPLSYNEQFFGPGTRLTVL.

This clonotype was recorded many times. The chain is built from TRBV28 and TRBJ1-6, with unresolved D. This CDR3 comprises 15 residues. The germline gives CDR1 MDHEN, CDR2 SYDVKM. The germline V and J ends were trimmed by 7 bases and 6 bases, with 16 bases remaining between them. In nucleotides, the CDR3 is TGTGCCAGCACCACCCGAGCGGCCATTAATTCACCCCTCCACTTT. Protein sequence: CASTTRAAINSPLHF.

A few counts support this clonotype. V is TRBV4-1 and J is TRBJ1-5, with 10 nucleotides matching TRBD1. Per germline, CDR1 MGHRA and CDR2 YSYEKL. The CDR3 runs to 13 residues. V gave up 5 bases and J gave up 7 bases; unmatched junction bases: 2. CDR3 loop: CASSRQGAQPQHF. CDR3 DNA sequence: TGCGCCAGCAGCAGACAGGGGGCCCAGCCCCAGCATTTT.